These T cell receptor beta chains were read from a single sample in a study of CD8 T cells in Susac syndrome. TCRdb reprocessed the immunoSEQ multiplex PCR reads via MiXCR and lists one record per CDR3 protein. This sample has 250,000 to 350,000 distinct CDR3 sequences, with under 95% found just once. The sequenced sample was CD4+ T cells from PBMCs. The source is a human donor with multiple sclerosis. Both conserved end residues are part of each CDR3. The D gene is left open where the match is weak. Where a row states a size, it is once, few, many or the class of an expanded clone; other rows omit it.

D: TRBD1
size: .
J: TRBJ1-4
V: TRBV7-2
CDR3: CASSLGPGQGNEKLFF
DNA: TGTGCCAGCAGCTTAGGGCCGGGACAGGGAAATGAAAAACTGTTTTTT

D: TRBD2
size: .
J: TRBJ2-3
V: TRBV9
CDR3: CASSASGTSGAGDTQYF
DNA: TGTGCCAGCAGCGCCTCCGGGACTAGCGGGGCGGGAGATACGCAGTATTTT

D: .
size: .
J: TRBJ2-3
V: TRBV5-1
CDR3: CASSGASITTDTQYF
DNA: TGCGCCAGCAGCGGAGCTAGCATTACCACAGATACGCAGTATTTT

D: TRBD1
size: .
J: TRBJ1-1
V: TRBV20-1
CDR3: CSAGDRASDTEAFF
DNA: TGCAGTGCGGGGGACAGGGCATCGGACACTGAAGCTTTCTTT

D: TRBD1
size: .
J: TRBJ2-1
V: TRBV9
CDR3: CASSVATPTGTGFLPNDLEQFF
DNA: TGTGCCAGCAGCGTAGCTACCCCCACCGGGACAGGGTTCCTTCCCAATGACCTAGAGCAGTTCTTC

D: .
size: .
J: TRBJ1-6
V: TRBV21-1
CDR3: CASSKDCSYNSPLHF
DNA: TGTGCCAGCAGCAAAGATTGCTCCTATAATTCACCCCTCCACTTT

D: .
size: .
J: TRBJ2-7
V: TRBV6-5
CDR3: CASSYSKSHEQYF
DNA: TGTGCCAGCAGTTACTCGAAATCCCACGAGCAGTACTTC

D: TRBD1
size: .
J: TRBJ1-2
V: TRBV19
CDR3: CASSMPSVGQGNYGYTF
DNA: TGTGCCAGTAGTATGCCTTCCGTGGGACAGGGGAACTATGGCTACACCTTC

D: .
size: .
J: TRBJ1-1
V: TRBV7-9
CDR3: CASSFSGMATEAFF
DNA: TGTGCCAGCAGCTTCTCAGGGATGGCCACTGAAGCTTTCTTT

D: .
size: .
J: TRBJ2-6
V: TRBV6-5
CDR3: CASSSGAGTRAGANVLTF
DNA: TGTGCCAGCAGTTCGGGGGCCGGGACGAGGGCTGGGGCCAACGTCCTGACTTTC

D: .
size: .
J: TRBJ1-2
V: TRBV20-1
CDR3: CSANRVDGYTF
DNA: TGCAGTGCTAATCGGGTCGATGGCTACACCTTC

D: .
size: .
J: TRBJ1-1
V: TRBV9
CDR3: CASSVGPPGNTEAFF
DNA: TGTGCCAGCAGCGTAGGACCCCCGGGGAACACTGAAGCTTTCTTT

D: .
size: .
J: TRBJ2-7
V: TRBV6-6
CDR3: CASSYSPGESYEQYF
DNA: TGTGCCAGCAGTTACTCGCCAGGGGAATCCTACGAGCAGTACTTC

D: TRBD1
size: .
J: TRBJ2-2
V: TRBV7-2
CDR3: CASSFQGTGSATGELFF
DNA: TGTGCCAGCAGCTTTCAAGGGACAGGCTCCGCCACCGGGGAGCTGTTTTTT

D: TRBD2
size: .
J: TRBJ2-2
V: TRBV19
CDR3: CASSKMGLAGAGELFF
DNA: TGTGCCAGTAGTAAAATGGGACTAGCGGGAGCCGGGGAGCTGTTTTTT

D: .
size: .
J: TRBJ1-1
V: TRBV5-1
CDR3: CASSLGAGLNTEAFF
DNA: TGCGCCAGCAGCTTGGGGGCAGGGTTGAACACTGAAGCTTTCTTT

D: TRBD2
size: .
J: TRBJ2-1
V: TRBV4-1
CDR3: CASSQHLPGLAGSMNEQFF
DNA: TGCGCCAGCAGCCAACACCTACCCGGACTAGCGGGGAGTATGAATGAGCAGTTCTTC

D: .
size: .
J: TRBJ2-7
V: TRBV6-5
CDR3: CASKGTVSSYEQYF
DNA: TGTGCCAGCAAAGGGACTGTGAGCTCCTACGAGCAGTACTTC

D: TRBD2
size: .
J: TRBJ2-1
V: TRBV5-1
CDR3: CASTGGSYNEQFF
DNA: TGCGCCAGCACCGGGGGGTCCTACAATGAGCAGTTCTTC

D: TRBD2
size: .
J: TRBJ2-1
V: TRBV15
CDR3: CATSSNPLGLAGNNEQFF
DNA: TGTGCCACCAGCTCGAACCCACTGGGACTAGCGGGAAACAATGAGCAGTTCTTC

D: TRBD1
size: .
J: TRBJ1-2
V: TRBV5-1
CDR3: CASSLAIGGSSYGYTF
DNA: TGCGCCAGCAGCTTGGCCATAGGGGGCAGTTCCTATGGCTACACCTTC

D: TRBD2
size: .
J: TRBJ2-5
V: TRBV30
CDR3: CAWSRTSQETQYF
DNA: TGTGCCTGGAGTAGGACTAGCCAAGAGACCCAGTACTTC

D: .
size: .
J: TRBJ1-3
V: TRBV19
CDR3: CATVTGRPGNTIYF
DNA: TGTGCCACCGTAACCGGCCGTCCTGGAAACACCATATATTTT

D: TRBD1
size: .
J: TRBJ1-1
V: TRBV7-2
CDR3: CASSLGGTGRGEAFF
DNA: TGTGCCAGCAGCTTAGGAGGGACAGGGCGGGGAGAAGCTTTCTTT

D: .
size: .
J: TRBJ1-2
V: TRBV12-3/TRBV12-4
CDR3: CASSFRESMGYTF
DNA: TGTGCCAGCAGCTTCCGGGAGTCGATGGGCTACACCTTC

D: TRBD1
size: .
J: TRBJ1-4
V: TRBV20-1
CDR3: CSASPRDRASGKLFF
DNA: TGCAGTGCTAGCCCTAGGGACAGGGCCTCGGGAAAACTGTTTTTT

D: TRBD2
size: .
J: TRBJ2-1
V: TRBV3-1
CDR3: CASSQLAGGVDEQFF
DNA: TGTGCCAGCAGCCAACTAGCGGGAGGGGTGGATGAGCAGTTCTTC

D: .
size: once
J: TRBJ1-4
V: TRBV20-1
CDR3: CSAREVRRTNEKLFF
DNA: TGCAGTGCTAGAGAGGTCCGACGAACTAATGAAAAACTGTTTTTT

D: .
size: .
J: TRBJ2-5
V: TRBV3-1
CDR3: CASTPFQPPETQYF
DNA: TGTGCCAGCACCCCATTTCAACCTCCGGAGACCCAGTACTTC

D: .
size: .
J: TRBJ1-1
V: TRBV29-1
CDR3: CSVERGTPEAFF
DNA: TGCAGCGTTGAACGGGGCACGCCTGAAGCTTTCTTT

D: .
size: .
J: TRBJ1-2
V: TRBV6-2/TRBV6-3
CDR3: CASSMTVYGYTF
DNA: TGTGCCAGCAGCATGACAGTTTATGGCTACACCTTC

D: TRBD1
size: .
J: TRBJ1-1
V: TRBV5-1
CDR3: CASRTQGENTEAFF
DNA: TGCGCCAGCCGGACACAGGGGGAAAACACTGAAGCTTTCTTT

D: .
size: .
J: TRBJ2-7
V: TRBV18
CDR3: CASSPPSASYEQYF
DNA: TGTGCCAGCTCACCACCGAGCGCCTCCTACGAGCAGTACTTC

D: .
size: once
J: TRBJ1-2
V: TRBV2
CDR3: CASSEVEPSGGGYTF
DNA: TGTGCCAGCAGTGAAGTCGAACCCTCGGGCGGTGGCTACACCTTC

D: TRBD1
size: .
J: TRBJ1-3
V: TRBV30
CDR3: CAWEGARGNTIYF
DNA: TGTGCCTGGGAGGGGGCGCGTGGAAACACCATATATTTT

D: .
size: .
J: TRBJ2-5
V: TRBV28
CDR3: CASRPIQPGTAQETQYF
DNA: TGTGCCAGCAGACCTATTCAACCCGGGACGGCACAAGAGACCCAGTACTTC

D: .
size: .
J: TRBJ2-6
V: TRBV20-1
CDR3: CSATRPTWRGANVLTF
DNA: TGCAGTGCTACCCGACCCACGTGGAGAGGGGCCAACGTCCTGACTTTC

D: .
size: .
J: TRBJ2-3
V: TRBV28
CDR3: CASSPYLDGGDTQYF
DNA: TGTGCCAGCAGCCCCTACTTGGACGGCGGAGATACGCAGTATTTT

D: TRBD2
size: .
J: TRBJ2-5
V: TRBV7-2
CDR3: CASSLGPTSGRAGETQYF
DNA: TGTGCCAGCAGCTTAGGGCCGACTAGCGGGAGGGCCGGTGAGACCCAGTACTTC

D: TRBD1
size: .
J: TRBJ1-1
V: TRBV20-1
CDR3: CSGADRVTEAFF
DNA: TGCAGTGGCGCGGACAGGGTCACTGAAGCTTTCTTT

D: .
size: .
J: TRBJ2-5
V: TRBV5-4
CDR3: CASSLRDRLGRETQYF
DNA: TGTGCCAGCAGCCTCAGGGACCGTTTGGGACGGGAGACCCAGTACTTC

D: .
size: .
J: TRBJ1-3
V: TRBV25-1
CDR3: CASSSRTNTIYF
DNA: TGTGCCAGCAGTTCCCGGACGAACACCATATATTTT

D: .
size: .
J: TRBJ2-5
V: TRBV7-9
CDR3: CASSPYRSQGETQYF
DNA: TGTGCCAGCAGCCCCTATCGAAGCCAGGGGGAGACCCAGTACTTC

D: .
size: .
J: TRBJ2-5
V: TRBV29-1
CDR3: CSVESSGTETQYF
DNA: TGCAGCGTTGAATCGTCTGGGACAGAGACCCAGTACTTC

D: TRBD1
size: .
J: TRBJ2-7
V: TRBV9
CDR3: CASSAQGAAYEQYF
DNA: TGTGCCAGCAGCGCACAGGGGGCCGCCTACGAGCAGTACTTC

D: .
size: .
J: TRBJ2-3
V: TRBV5-6
CDR3: CASSKRRSTDTQYF
DNA: TGTGCCAGCAGCAAGCGGAGAAGCACAGATACGCAGTATTTT

D: TRBD1
size: .
J: TRBJ1-5
V: TRBV19
CDR3: CASSFDRANEGPQHF
DNA: TGTGCCAGTAGTTTCGACAGGGCCAACGAGGGGCCCCAGCATTTT